A selection of T cell receptor beta chains follows, all from one sample in a study of cytomegalovirus exposure and HLA in healthy donors. The table came from immunoSEQ multiplex PCR; TCRdb's copy has only in-frame clones and leaves some out. The sample shows some 150,000 clones, approximately 10% of them seen only once. Source material: PBMCs. Source of these receptors: a woman aged 40-49 years in good health and CMV-seropositive. Each CDR3 is given with its conserved first and last residue.

>TRBJ2-6|TRBV6-1
CASSDWSSGGSGANVLTF
>TRBJ1-5|TRBV25-1
CASSATGSNQPQHF
>TRBJ2-5|TRBV5-4
CASSTGGFQETQYF
>TRBJ1-2|TRBV6-4
CASSADRGYGYTF
>TRBJ1-1|TRBV6-6
CASRETGTGGTEAFF
>TRBJ2-2|TRBV5-1
CASSLIAGGMDGELFF
>TRBJ2-5|TRBV5-1
CASSSVGLEEQETQYF
>TRBJ2-7|TRBV5-1
CASSLGQGDGEQYF
>TRBJ2-7|TRBV2
CASRPDRAPTYEQYF
>TRBJ2-5|TRBV10-3
CAISEGLGGETQYF
>TRBJ2-5|TRBV6-5
CASSPGWETQYF
>TRBJ2-7|TRBV27
CASSLLPDRAYEQYF
>TRBJ2-3|TRBV4-2
CASSQDSTSGQVFSQYF
>TRBJ1-5|TRBV6-5
CASSSRGGGGQPQHF
>TRBJ2-7|TRBV5-6
CASSFGDYEQYF
>TRBJ2-7|TRBV15
CATSRDAGGLNEQYF
>TRBJ2-3|TRBV5-6
CASSLVAGGTDTQYF
>TRBJ2-6|TRBV5-4
CASSLAGKGAWGANVLTF
>TRBJ2-1|TRBV7-2
CASSSSGTTNEQFF
>TRBJ1-4|TRBV5-1
CASSFIRATNEKLFF
>TRBJ1-2|TRBV5-1
CASSLGTGAGGYTF
>TRBJ2-7|TRBV6-1
CASGQGIYEQYF
>TRBJ2-2|TRBV9
CASSVGAGRNTGELFF
>TRBJ2-1|TRBV6-5
CASSSDRLAYNEQFF
>TRBJ1-6|TRBV4-1
CASSHPGLGFSPLHF
>TRBJ1-1|TRBV2
CASSQDRGRGTEAFF
>TRBJ1-2|TRBV4-1
CASSRTGLGYTF
>TRBJ2-7|TRBV19
CASSHSAGQGEQYF
>TRBJ2-1|TRBV4-2
CASSRDLTLIYNEQFF
>TRBJ2-3|TRBV7-9
CASSLEIQTDTQYF
>TRBJ1-5|TRBV2
CASTGTEGVQPQHF
>TRBJ2-1|TRBV7-9
CASTLTSGSYNEQFF
>TRBJ1-5|TRBV6-1
CASSEAAGSSNQPQHF
>TRBJ2-1|TRBV6-5
CASSPGANEQFF
>TRBJ2-1|TRBV7-9
CASSPAGSSYNEQFF